These 3 T cell receptor beta chains originate from one sample sequenced in a study of blood T cell repertoires in COVID-19 (TCRdb year 2020). The library was prepared using the immunoSEQ multiplex PCR assay. The clones in this table, taken by TCRdb from immuneACCESS, are in-frame only. Not every clone is retained; where verified, under half of the shortfall comes from an unresolved V gene, and the cause of the rest is unknown. The sample profile shows approximately 270,000 clones; about 87% of them were found once. Of the sample, over 4% is held by the ten largest clones. The sample was PBMCs or T cells enriched from blood (not recorded which). These TCRs come from a woman aged 30 to 39 with acute COVID-19.

Notes on this clone: The junction departs from germline at one end; a sequencing error may be responsible. The genes are TRBV28 and TRBJ2-7; 10 nucleotides match TRBD1. The CDR3 is 15 amino acids. Per germline, CDR1 MDHEN and CDR2 SYDVKM. Written as DNA, the CDR3 is TGTGCCAGCAGTTTAGGACAGGGGGACACCTACGGGCAGTACTTC. It yields the protein CASSLGQGDTYGQYF.

The chain couples TRBV4-1 to TRBJ1-5, with 9 bases that match TRBD1. Germline CDR1 MGHRA, CDR2 YSYEKL. V dropped 4 bases and J dropped 5; count of bases not matched to a gene: 6. The CDR3 runs to 15 residues. CDR3 sequence reads: CASSPSGQGDQPQHF. In DNA form, the CDR3 reads TGCGCCAGCAGCCCCTCGGGACAGGGCGATCAGCCCCAGCATTTT.

This rearrangement joins TRBV4-1 to TRBJ1-4, with D unresolved. The CDR3 length is 15 residues. Germline assignment: CDR1 MGHRA and CDR2 YSYEKL. The ends were cut back, 4 bases at V and 1 base at J, with 10 bases in the middle. This CDR3 reads CASSPRGLTNEKLFF. The CDR3 DNA is TGCGCCAGCAGCCCCCGCGGGCTAACTAATGAAAAACTGTTTTTT.